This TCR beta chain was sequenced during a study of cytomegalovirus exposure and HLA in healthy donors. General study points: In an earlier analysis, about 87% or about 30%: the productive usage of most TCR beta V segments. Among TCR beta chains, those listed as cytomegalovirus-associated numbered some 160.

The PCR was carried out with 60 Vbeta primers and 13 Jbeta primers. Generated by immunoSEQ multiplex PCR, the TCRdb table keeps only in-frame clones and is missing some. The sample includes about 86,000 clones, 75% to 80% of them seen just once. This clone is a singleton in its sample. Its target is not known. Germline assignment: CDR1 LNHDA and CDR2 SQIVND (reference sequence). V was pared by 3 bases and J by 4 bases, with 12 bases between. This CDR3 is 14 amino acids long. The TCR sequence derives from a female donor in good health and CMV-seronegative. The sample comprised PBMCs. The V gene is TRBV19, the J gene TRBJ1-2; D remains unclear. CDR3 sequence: CASSIPDTFYGYTF. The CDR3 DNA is TGTGCCAGTAGTATCCCCGACACGTTCTATGGCTACACCTTC.